The clone carrying this T cell receptor (beta chain) appeared a few times. Its antigen is still unknown. The data originate from a study of T cells in Graves' hyperthyroidism and ophthalmopathy. Study-level results: With a median lead of approximately six months before onset, the model predicted ophthalmopathy.

Template material for amplifying TCR beta CDR3 regions consisted of RNA transcripts. The HTBI primer set drove a first-round RT-PCR of the TCR CDR3. TCRdb called the multiplex PCR reads again in MiXCR, with one record for every CDR3 protein. The repertoire consists of 350,000 to 400,000 distinct CDR3 sequences, with 15% to 20% occurring once and the leading ten covering around 3.4%. The CDR3 is 12 amino acids. With 5 bases removed from V and 9 bases from J, the gap between germline ends came to 13 bases. Germline CDR1 is LGHDT and CDR2 is YNNKEL (reference sequence). This receptor was taken from a young woman with Graves' hyperthyroidism. The chain joins TRBV3-1 to TRBJ1-1; D not certain. The specimen was blood. CDR3 sequence (DNA): TGTGCCAGCAGCGCCAGAACAGAAAAAGCTTTCTTT. Translation gives CASSARTEKAFF.